This T cell receptor (beta chain) was documented in a study of blood T cell repertoires in COVID-19. At the level of the study: Italy, Spain and the United States were the sources of the convalescent and acute COVID-19 samples. The cDNA or gDNA used as material had been derived from T cells, B-cell-depleted T cells, or PBMCs.

Trimming removed 5 bases at V and 0 bases at J, with 11 bases between. This CDR3 is built from 14 residues. Germline CDR1 reads SGHTA; CDR2 reads FQGNSA. Seattle's enrolled individuals joined amid active infection and were then monitored longitudinally. In the original analysis: Reference gene primer amplification yielded estimated nucleated cell counts. Only in-frame clones appear in the TCRdb table, and some are missing; sequencing was by immunoSEQ multiplex PCR. The V and J calls and clone size are taken from that table; D and trimming were inferred from the DNA. The table includes about 87,000 clones, over 75% detected once.

This rearrangement joins TRBV7-2 to TRBJ2-7, with D hard to call. The sequenced material came from peripheral blood. The source is a woman aged 80 or over with COVID-19, enrolled during active disease. CDR3 nucleotide sequence: TGTGCCAGCAGCATGCAGGTGCGCTCCTACGAGCAGTACTTC. It yields the protein CASSMQVRSYEQYF.